The 24 T cell receptor beta chains presented below share a single source sample, sequenced in a study of blood T cell repertoires in COVID-19. Profiled with immunoSEQ multiplex PCR; TCRdb holds only in-frame clones, not every one. The sample contains 150,000 or so clones, approximately 90% of which appear only once. The specimen sequenced was PBMCs or T cells enriched from blood (not recorded which). These receptors were obtained from a woman in her 40s who had been exposed to COVID-19.

The CDR3 region is CASSLVQGRTEAFF. The CDR3 DNA sequence: TGCGCCAGCAGCTTGGTACAGGGCAGAACTGAAGCTTTCTTT. This sequence joins TRBV5-1 and TRBJ1-1; perhaps TRBD1 as D (6 bases). CDR1 and CDR2 from the germline V gene are SGHRS and YFSETQ. The V end lost 0 bases, the J end lost 5 bases, and 11 bases lay between the germline ends. The CDR3 has 14 residues.

V is TRBV4-1 and J is TRBJ2-7; weak D call: TRBD1 (5 bases). CDR3 size: 15 residues. Deletions cut 6 bases from V and 1 base from J, with 16 bases between. Germline-derived CDR1 and CDR2 are MGHRA and YSYEKL. CDR3: CASSQLQGESYEQYF. CDR3 bases: TGCGCCAGCAGTCAACTCCAGGGTGAATCCTACGAGCAGTACTTC.

The J gene is TRBJ1-4, the V gene TRBV3-1 (or the pseudogene TRBV3-2); 10 nucleotides match TRBD1. The CDR3 has 14 amino acids. The germline gives CDR1 LGHDT, CDR2 YNNKEL (reference sequence). The V segment lost 4 bases and the J segment 12 bases; nucleotides outside the gene matches: 8. The CDR3 spells CASSPRDRGGELFF. In nucleotides, the CDR3 is TGTGCCAGCAGCCCCCGGGACAGGGGTGGGGAACTGTTTTTT.

This clone was counted between two and nine times. In DNA form, the CDR3 reads TGTGCCAGTAGTATAGTCGGGACAAGTAACGAGCAGTACTTC. This translates into CASSIVGTSNEQYF. The chain has TRBV19 and TRBJ2-7, with D possibly being TRBD1 (6 bases). The germline CDR1 and CDR2 sequences are LNHDA and SQIVND (reference sequence). This CDR3 has 14 amino acids. Between the trimmed V and J ends, which lost 1 base and 5 bases, there was a span of 12 bases.

The count of this clone is one. J is TRBJ2-1 and V is TRBV24-1, with 13 bases matching TRBD2. The germline V gene encodes CDR1 KGHDR and CDR2 SFDVKD. The CDR3 loop spans 17 amino acids. V was pared by 3 bases and J by 7 bases, with 8 bases of the junction left unmatched. CDR3 protein: CATSDVPGLAGRNEQFF. In DNA form, the CDR3 reads TGTGCCACCAGTGATGTACCGGGACTAGCGGGACGGAATGAGCAGTTCTTC.

The chain joins TRBV11-2 to TRBJ2-2, with TRBD1 as a possible D gene (5 bases). Trimming shortened V by 0 bases and J by 6 bases, and 8 bases separated the two germline ends. Germline values: CDR1 SGHAT, CDR2 FQNNGV. This CDR3 comprises 14 residues. This CDR3 is CASSLEWTSGELFF. As DNA, the CDR3 is TGTGCCAGCAGCTTAGAATGGACATCCGGGGAGCTGTTTTTT. The whole variable domain, filled in from reference TRBV11-2 and TRBJ2-2, reads EAGVAQSPRYKIIEKRQSVAFWCNPISGHATLYWYQQILGQGPKLLIQFQNNGVVDDSQLPKDRFSAERLKGVDSTLKIQPAKLEDSAVYLCASSLEWTSGELFFGEGSRLTVL.

This chain uses TRBV11-2 with TRBJ2-3; D is uncertain. This CDR3 region has 16 residues. Per germline, CDR1 SGHAT and CDR2 FQNNGV. V dropped 3 bases and J dropped 0 bases, with 13 bases sitting between them. As DNA, the CDR3 is TGTGCCAGCAGCTTTGGCCAGGCGATAAGCACAGATACGCAGTATTTT. Translation: CASSFGQAISTDTQYF.

This chain links TRBV19 with TRBJ1-1; D might be TRBD1 (6 bases). The CDR3 is 15 residues long. The V gene's germline CDR1 is LNHDA and CDR2 SQIVND (reference sequence). V dropped 6 bases and J dropped 1 base, with 15 bases sitting between them. The CDR3: CASRQNRQANTEAFF. CDR3 DNA: TGTGCCAGTAGACAAAACCGACAGGCGAACACTGAAGCTTTCTTT.

CDR3 sequence: CASRYRVRNEQFF. In DNA, the CDR3 is TGTGCCAGCAGGTACAGGGTGCGGAATGAGCAGTTCTTC. The chain uses TRBV12-3 or TRBV12-4 and TRBJ2-1; D may be TRBD1 (6 bases). The CDR3 is 13 amino acids. V shed 6 bases and J shed 7 bases, with 13 bases lying between them.

This chain connects TRBV11-2 to TRBJ2-5; weak D call: TRBD2 (5 bases). This CDR3 region has 17 residues. Germline V gene lookup returns CDR1 SGHAT and CDR2 FQNNGV. V was pared by 1 base and J by 1 base, with 16 bases between. The DNA of the CDR3 is TGTGCCAGCAGCTTAGGGTGGGAAGCGGAACGCCAAGAGACCCAGTACTTC. Encoded protein: CASSLGWEAERQETQYF.

This chain joins TRBV20-1 and TRBJ2-7; D unclear. From germline, CDR1 is DFQATT and CDR2 SNEGSKA (reference sequence). This CDR3 spans 11 amino acids. Trimming left V 0 bases short and J 3 bases short, with 3 bases between. CDR3 sequence: CSARDNYEQYF. Here the CDR3 DNA reads TGCAGTGCTAGAGACAACTACGAGCAGTACTTC.

The chain combines TRBV27 with TRBJ2-1, with 9 bases that match TRBD2. The CDR3 sequence is 15 residues long. CDR1 and CDR2 (germline): MNHEY, SMNVEV (reference sequence). J was trimmed by 5 bases and V by 5 bases; bases with no gene match: 7. This CDR3 is CASSDLAGAHNEQFF. DNA for the CDR3: TGTGCCAGCAGTGACTTAGCGGGAGCGCACAATGAGCAGTTCTTC.

The chain carries TRBV7-2 and TRBJ1-1; D possibly corresponds to TRBD1 (5 bases). Trimming took 5 bases from V and 4 from J, leaving 11 bases between them. Germline-derived CDR1 and CDR2 are SGHTA and FQGNSA. The CDR3 loop spans 13 amino acids. The CDR3 protein is CASSARVITEAFF. DNA for the CDR3: TGTGCCAGCAGCGCCAGGGTAATCACTGAAGCTTTCTTT.

The genes are TRBV15 and TRBJ1-6; unclear D gene. The CDR3 contains 15 residues. V was shortened by 0 bases and J by 10 bases, with 13 bases between the two germline ends. CDR1 and CDR2 (germline): LNHNV, YYDKDF (reference sequence). The chain's CDR3 is CATSRDHPTGSPLHF. DNA for the CDR3: TGTGCCACCAGCAGAGATCACCCAACGGGGTCACCCCTCCACTTT.

The rearrangement joins TRBV18 to TRBJ2-7; D is perhaps TRBD1 (6 bases). Germline values: CDR1 KGHSH, CDR2 LQKENI. V lost 6 bases, J lost 2 bases, and 14 bases lay in between. The CDR3 sequence is 14 residues long. This CDR3 reads CASSQSGQTYEQYF. CDR3 bases: TGTGCCAGCTCCCAGAGCGGACAGACCTACGAGCAGTACTTC.

V gene TRBV28 combines with J gene TRBJ1-1, with a possible D match to TRBD1 (6 bases). This CDR3 is 15 amino acids long. Germline lookup yields CDR1 MDHEN and CDR2 SYDVKM. V was pared by 7 bases and J by 2 bases, with 17 bases between. The CDR3 sequence: CASIKGGAGNTEAFF. The CDR3 nucleotides read TGTGCCAGCATTAAGGGGGGGGCTGGTAACACTGAAGCTTTCTTT.

This clone was observed once. V gene TRBV3-1 (or the pseudogene TRBV3-2) combines with J gene TRBJ2-7; 9 bases agree with TRBD1. With 4 bases clipped from V and 2 bases from J, the junction kept 12 bases outside the gene matches. CDR3 length: 17 residues. CDR1 and CDR2 (germline): LGHDT, YNNKEL (reference sequence). Written as DNA, the CDR3 is TGTGCCAGCAGCCCCTATTACCCGGGACAGGGAACCTACGAGCAGTACTTC. The encoded protein is CASSPYYPGQGTYEQYF.

The J gene is TRBJ1-4, the V gene TRBV25-1; the D gene is possibly TRBD1 (5 bases). V was pared by 2 bases and J by 13 bases, with 8 bases between. The length of the CDR3 is 11 residues. Germline V gene data show CDR1 as MGHDK and CDR2 as SYGVNS. Written as DNA, the CDR3 is TGTGCCAGCAGTGAAAGTGACAGACTGTTTTTT. Translating it yields CASSESDRLFF.

The chain has TRBV5-1 and TRBJ1-3, with no clear D. The CDR3 loop spans 15 amino acids. CDR1 and CDR2 from the germline V gene are SGHRS and YFSETQ. Trimming removed 5 bases from V and 0 bases from J, with 12 bases in between. CDR3 sequence reads: CASRSDWSSGNTIYF. The CDR3, as DNA: TGCGCCAGCAGATCGGACTGGAGCTCTGGAAACACCATATATTTT.

The gene calls are TRBV7-9 and TRBJ1-1; the D is unclear. The germline V and J ends were trimmed by 5 bases and 7 bases, with 14 bases remaining between them. Germline CDR1 reads SEHNR; CDR2 reads FQNEAQ (reference sequence). The CDR3 has 13 residues. The CDR3 loop is CASSPREGGEAFF. The CDR3 region has the DNA TGTGCCAGCAGCCCCCGGGAGGGAGGTGAAGCTTTCTTT.

Only a few counts were recorded for this clone. The CDR3 sequence is CASSHTGRRTVGNQPQHF. The DNA of the CDR3 is TGTGCCAGCAGTCACACCGGAAGACGGACTGTCGGCAATCAGCCCCAGCATTTT. This chain uses TRBV6-2 or TRBV6-3 with TRBJ1-5, with D hard to call. The CDR3 is made up of 18 amino acids. CDR1 MNHEY and CDR2 SVGEGT come from the germline V gene. V was pared by 5 bases and J by 2 bases, with 22 bases between.

V gene TRBV4-1 combines with J gene TRBJ2-7; TRBD1 matches 9 bases. V lost 3 bases to trimming and J lost 6 bases; unmatched junction nucleotides: 12. This CDR3 is built from 16 residues. Germline V CDR1 and CDR2: MGHRA, YSYEKL. As DNA, the CDR3 is TGCGCCAGCAGCCACCCAATTCGGACAGGGGAGGCCGAGCAGTACTTC. Translation: CASSHPIRTGEAEQYF.

The V call is TRBV11-2, the J call TRBJ1-1; 7 positions agree with TRBD1. The CDR3 covers 17 residues. Trimming removed 0 bases from V and 0 bases from J; junction bases left unmatched: 7. The germline CDR1 and CDR2 sequences are SGHAT and FQNNGV. The CDR3, as DNA: TGTGCCAGCAGCTTAGATCCTCCAGGGGGAGTGAACACTGAAGCTTTCTTT. It codes for CASSLDPPGGVNTEAFF. The whole variable domain, remainder taken from reference TRBV11-2 and TRBJ1-1, is EAGVAQSPRYKIIEKRQSVAFWCNPISGHATLYWYQQILGQGPKLLIQFQNNGVVDDSQLPKDRFSAERLKGVDSTLKIQPAKLEDSAVYLCASSLDPPGGVNTEAFFGQGTRLTVV.

The chain links TRBV12-5 to TRBJ2-5, with D uncertain. V was shortened by 7 bases and J by 4 bases, with 4 bases between the two germline ends. The germline gives CDR1 LGHNT, CDR2 FRNRAP. This CDR3 is built from 10 residues. As DNA, the CDR3 is TGTGCTAGTGCTCTAGAGACCCAGTACTTC. It is translated as CASALETQYF.